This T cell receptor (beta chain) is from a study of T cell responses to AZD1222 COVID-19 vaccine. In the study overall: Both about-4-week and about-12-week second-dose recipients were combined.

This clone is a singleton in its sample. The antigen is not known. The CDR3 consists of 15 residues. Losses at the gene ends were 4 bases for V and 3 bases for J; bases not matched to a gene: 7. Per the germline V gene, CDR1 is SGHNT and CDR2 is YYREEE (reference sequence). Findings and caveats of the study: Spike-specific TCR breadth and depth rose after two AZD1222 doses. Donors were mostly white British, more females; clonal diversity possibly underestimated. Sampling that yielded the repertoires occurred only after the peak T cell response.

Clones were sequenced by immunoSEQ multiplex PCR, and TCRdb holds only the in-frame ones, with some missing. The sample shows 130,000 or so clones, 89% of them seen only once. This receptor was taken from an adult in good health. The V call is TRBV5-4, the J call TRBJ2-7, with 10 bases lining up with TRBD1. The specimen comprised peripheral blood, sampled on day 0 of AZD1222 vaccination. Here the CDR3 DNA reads TGTGCCAGCAGCGCTCGTGACAGGGGGCTCTACGAGCAGTACTTC. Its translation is CASSARDRGLYEQYF.